The following is a T cell receptor beta chain sequence with its context. The record originates from a study of T-cell reconstitution after alpha-beta-depleted transplantation in children. V lost 4 bases, J lost 6 bases, and 9 bases stayed unmatched. CDR1 SGHVS and CDR2 FNYEAQ come from the germline V gene. The CDR3 contains 15 residues. Preparation of the TCRbeta library used unique molecular identifiers. TCRdb re-called the PCR reads with MiXCR, one entry per CDR3 protein. The data show approximately 340,000 distinct CDR3 sequences, about 9.4% seen once. The sequencing here drew on PBMCs from the stem cell graft donor, taken from the stem cell graft. The sequence came from a human donor who donated a stem cell graft to a child with acute lymphoblastic leukemia. The chain joins TRBV7-6 to TRBJ1-1; TRBD1 matches 9 bases. In DNA, the CDR3 is TGTGCCAGCAGCTCTCCCGGGACAGGGATACCTGAAGCTTTCTTT. It is translated as CASSSPGTGIPEAFF.